This T cell receptor beta chain was found in a study of OX40 agonist ivuxolimab in advanced cancers. Context from the whole study: Ivuxolimab, which targeted the costimulatory receptor OX40 (CD134), was an agonistic, fully human IgG2 monoclonal antibody. Intravenous ivuxolimab was administered to patients every 2 weeks at six dose levels: 0.01, 0.1, 0.3, 1.5, 3 and 10 mg/kg. Of the approximately 50 dose-escalation patients, hepatocellular carcinoma was present in around 19, melanoma in roughly 15, renal cell carcinoma in 9 and head and neck cancer in 9. In the dose-escalation cohort, 82.7% of patients were male, and the mean age was approximately 60 years, with a range of roughly 23 to 85. Prior anti-PD-1, anti-PD-L1 or anti-CTLA-4 therapy was permitted, and 40% of dose-escalation patients had received checkpoint inhibitors. Partial responses occurred in three dose-escalation patients, of whom one had hepatocellular carcinoma and two had cutaneous melanoma. The purpose of peripheral TCRbeta sequencing was to test whether ivuxolimab changed TCR sequence diversity and led to clonal T-cell expansion. The monotherapy dose-escalation portion (N of about 50 patients) of the phase I ivuxolimab trial is reported in the paper.

V is pared back by 2 bases and J by 0 bases, with 5 bases lying between the germline termini. Including the terminal cysteine and phenylalanine, the CDR3 comprises 13 residues. Only the CDR3 DNA is retained, 39 bases long and in frame from the first base. Reading the germline V gene gives CDR1 SGHRS and CDR2 YFSETQ. Genomic DNA was extracted from sorted cells for sequencing of the TCRbeta CDR3 region. TCRbeta CDR3 regions were sequenced using the immunoSEQ Assay. This is the immuneACCESS table as TCRdb keeps it, with only in-frame sequences that have V and J called. A part of the clones is gone; compared with another copy, unresolved V genes explain less than half, and the rest is unexplained. The table for this sample lists 68,000 or so clones; about 89% of them were counted only once. The ten largest clones represent approximately 2.1% of the sample. In regard to this clone: The clone's antigen remains unknown. No quality values exist for individual bases; no much larger clone is one base distant.

Patients with a history of autoimmune disease or receiving systemic immunosuppression were excluded from the trial. Peripheral blood for TCR sequencing was collected from all dose cohorts at baseline, on cycle 4 day 1, and on cycle 7 day 1. Samples were obtained from an open-label, multicenter, first-in-human phase I dose-escalation trial of ivuxolimab. The trial enrolled adults with locally advanced or metastatic head and neck squamous cell, hepatocellular, melanoma or renal cell carcinoma. Before TCR sequencing, CD4+ T cells and CD8+ T cells were sorted from peripheral blood as separate populations. What the work shows at the level of the full study, not this receptor alone: Low levels of normalized T-cell clonal expansion were also shown by some nonresponding patients. Which antigens the clonally expanded peripheral T cells were specific for was not determined. On average, CD8+ T cells showed more expanded clones than CD4+ T cells after ivuxolimab. Partial responders in the 0.1-3.0 mg/kg groups had among the lowest normalized peripheral clonal expansion, especially among CD8+ T cells. At doses from 0.1 to 3.0 mg/kg, clonal expansion was seen in both CD4+ and CD8+ blood T cells between baseline and week 6.

The chain was built from TRBV5-1 and TRBJ1-1; the D gene lacks a confident call. Source: CD4+ or CD8+ T cells sorted from blood, taken in a trial of the OX40 agonist ivuxolimab. The receptor was isolated from an adult with an advanced solid tumor such as melanoma, head and neck, liver or kidney cancer. The sequenced DNA: TGCGCCAGCAGCTTTGACTTGAACACTGAAGCTTTCTTT. Its amino acids are CASSFDLNTEAFF.